One TCR beta chain is described in this entry. TCRdb reanalysed the PCR reads using MiXCR and keeps one entry per CDR3 protein. The sample shows about 630,000 distinct CDR3 sequences, 25% of them seen only once. The CDR3 runs 14 residues. Trimming cost V 7 bases and J 3 bases; bases outside gene matches: 6. Germline CDR1 reads SGHTS; CDR2 reads YDEGEE. These data belong to a study of molecular identifiers for immune sequencing clone quantification. The material sequenced was naive CD8+ T cells from blood, with Jurkat cell RNA spiked in. Described subset: FACS-sorted CD8+CD4-CCR7+CD45RA+ naive T cells. The clonotype was recovered from a human donor in good health. Some libraries in this study had Jurkat cell RNA spiked in. The J gene is TRBJ2-5, the V gene TRBV5-8, with 10 bases identical to TRBD1. This chain's CDR3 is CASRTGGVEETQYF. CDR3 coding DNA: TGTGCCAGCCGGACAGGGGGGGTAGAAGAGACCCAGTACTTC.